In its sample, the clone carrying this T cell receptor (beta chain) was seen many times. As yet, its antigen is unknown. Being one base from a much bigger clone, this may be a read error. The sample comes from a study of T cells in Graves' hyperthyroidism and ophthalmopathy. Amplified regions were TCR beta CDR3 sequences from RNA transcripts. HTBI primers were used for first-round RT-PCR of the TCR CDR3. Each CDR3 protein gets one entry after TCRdb re-called the multiplex PCR reads with MiXCR. The table has over 400,000 distinct CDR3 sequences, under 15% seen once. Germline CDR1 and CDR2: SEHNR and FQNEAQ (reference sequence). The CDR3 contains 11 residues. V shed 3 bases and J shed 5 bases, with 2 bases lying between them. Study-wide results and caveats: Blood samples included most of the expanded thyroid clonotypes exceeding 0.001.

A roughly 9.1 ml volume of fresh peripheral blood provided the PBMCs. Material for sequencing was blood. The rearrangement uses TRBV7-9 and TRBJ2-1; D is undetermined. The source is a man aged 18 to 29 with Graves' ophthalmopathy. CDR3 region: CASSFDNEQFF. CDR3 in DNA: TGTGCCAGCAGCTTTGACAATGAGCAGTTCTTC. The whole variable domain, remainder taken from reference TRBV7-9 and TRBJ2-1, is DTGVSQNPRHKITKRGQNVTFRCDPISEHNRLYWYRQTLGQGPEFLTYFQNEAQLEKSRLLSDRFSAERPKGSFSTLEIQRTEQGDSAMYLCASSFDNEQFFGPGTRLTVL.